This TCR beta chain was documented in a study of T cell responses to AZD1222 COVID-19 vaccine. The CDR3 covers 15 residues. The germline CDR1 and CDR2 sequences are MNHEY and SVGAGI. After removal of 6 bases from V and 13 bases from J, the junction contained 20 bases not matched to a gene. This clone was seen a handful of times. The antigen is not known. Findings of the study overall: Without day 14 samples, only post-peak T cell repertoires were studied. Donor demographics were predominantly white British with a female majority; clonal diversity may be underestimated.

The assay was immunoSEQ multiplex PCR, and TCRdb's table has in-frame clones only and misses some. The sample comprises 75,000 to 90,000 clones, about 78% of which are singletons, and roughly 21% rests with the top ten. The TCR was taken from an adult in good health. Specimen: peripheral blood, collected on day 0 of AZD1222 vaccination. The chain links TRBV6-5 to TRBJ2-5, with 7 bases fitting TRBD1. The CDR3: CASRTGPGQSHGRYF. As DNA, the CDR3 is TGTGCCAGCAGAACCGGACCGGGACAGAGTCATGGTAGGTACTTC.